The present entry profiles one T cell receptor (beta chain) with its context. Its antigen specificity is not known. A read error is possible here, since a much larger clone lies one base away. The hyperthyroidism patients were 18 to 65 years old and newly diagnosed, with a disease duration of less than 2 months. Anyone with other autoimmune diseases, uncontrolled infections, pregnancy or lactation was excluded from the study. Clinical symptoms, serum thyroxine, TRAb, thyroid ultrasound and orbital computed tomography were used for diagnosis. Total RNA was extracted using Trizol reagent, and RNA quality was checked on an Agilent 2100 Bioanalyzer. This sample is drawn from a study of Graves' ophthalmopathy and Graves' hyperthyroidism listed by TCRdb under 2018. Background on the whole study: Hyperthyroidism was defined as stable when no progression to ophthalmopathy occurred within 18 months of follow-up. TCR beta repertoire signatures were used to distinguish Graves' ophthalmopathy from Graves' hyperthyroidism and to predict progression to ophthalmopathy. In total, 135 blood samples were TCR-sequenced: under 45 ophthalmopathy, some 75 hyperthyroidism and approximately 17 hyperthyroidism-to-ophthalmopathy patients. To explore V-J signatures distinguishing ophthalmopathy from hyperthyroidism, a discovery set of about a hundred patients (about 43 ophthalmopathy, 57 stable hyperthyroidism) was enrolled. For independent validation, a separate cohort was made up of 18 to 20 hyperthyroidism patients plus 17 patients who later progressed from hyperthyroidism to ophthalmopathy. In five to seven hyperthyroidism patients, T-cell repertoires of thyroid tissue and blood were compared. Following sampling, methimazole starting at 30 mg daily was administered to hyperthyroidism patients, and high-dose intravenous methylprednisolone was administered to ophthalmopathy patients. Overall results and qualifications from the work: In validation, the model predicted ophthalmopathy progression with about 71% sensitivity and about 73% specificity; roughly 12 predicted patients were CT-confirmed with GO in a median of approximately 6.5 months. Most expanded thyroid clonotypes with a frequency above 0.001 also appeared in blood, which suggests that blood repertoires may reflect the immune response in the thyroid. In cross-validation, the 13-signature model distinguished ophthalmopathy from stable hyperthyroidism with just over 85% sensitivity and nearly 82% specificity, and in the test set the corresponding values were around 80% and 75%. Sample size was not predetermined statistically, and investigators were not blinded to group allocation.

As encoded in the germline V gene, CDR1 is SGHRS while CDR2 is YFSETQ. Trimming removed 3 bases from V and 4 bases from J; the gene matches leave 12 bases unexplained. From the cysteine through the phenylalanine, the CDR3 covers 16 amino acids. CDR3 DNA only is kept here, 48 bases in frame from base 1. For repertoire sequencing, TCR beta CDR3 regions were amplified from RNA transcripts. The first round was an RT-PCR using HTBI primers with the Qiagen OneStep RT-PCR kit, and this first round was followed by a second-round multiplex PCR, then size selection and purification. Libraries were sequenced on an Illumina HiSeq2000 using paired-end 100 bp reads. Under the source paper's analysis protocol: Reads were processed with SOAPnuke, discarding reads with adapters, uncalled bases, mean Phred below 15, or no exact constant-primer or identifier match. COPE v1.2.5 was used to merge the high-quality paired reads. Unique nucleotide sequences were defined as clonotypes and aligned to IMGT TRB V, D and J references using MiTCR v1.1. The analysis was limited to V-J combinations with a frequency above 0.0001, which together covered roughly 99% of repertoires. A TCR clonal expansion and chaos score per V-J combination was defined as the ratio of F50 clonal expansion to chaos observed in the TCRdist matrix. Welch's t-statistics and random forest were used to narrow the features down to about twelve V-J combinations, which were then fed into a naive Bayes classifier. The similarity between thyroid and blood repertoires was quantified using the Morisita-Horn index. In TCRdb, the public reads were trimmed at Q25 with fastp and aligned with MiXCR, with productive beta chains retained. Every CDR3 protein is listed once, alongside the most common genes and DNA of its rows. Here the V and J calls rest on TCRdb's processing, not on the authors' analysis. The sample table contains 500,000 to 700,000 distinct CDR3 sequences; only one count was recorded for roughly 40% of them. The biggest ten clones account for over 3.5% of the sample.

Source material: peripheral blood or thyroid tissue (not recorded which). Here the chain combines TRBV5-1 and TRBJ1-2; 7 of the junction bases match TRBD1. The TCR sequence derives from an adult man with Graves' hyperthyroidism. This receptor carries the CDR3 CASSSGGQASFYGYTF. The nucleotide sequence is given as TGCGCCAGCAGCTCGGGCGGACAGGCTTCATTCTATGGCTACACCTTC.